This T cell receptor beta chain was observed in a study of blood T cell repertoires in COVID-19. About the study: Acute and convalescent COVID-19 samples came from the United States, Italy and Spain. Sample material is recorded as cDNA or gDNA derived from T cells, B-cell-depleted T cells, or PBMCs.

The CDR3 length is 17 residues. Original methodology: Reference gene primer amplification yielded estimated nucleated cell counts. Clones were read by immunoSEQ multiplex PCR, and TCRdb kept only the in-frame ones, dropping some. V and J calls plus clone size are reproduced from that table; the DNA served to infer D and trimming. The top ten hold approximately 8.6% of the sample, which has around 26,000 clones, approximately 85% seen once. The origin of this receptor is a human donor in a cohort sampled during active COVID-19. The gene calls are TRBV12-1 and TRBJ2-2; TRBD2 is the table's D call, not checked against the DNA. TRBV12-1 is annotated as a pseudogene. Sequenced: peripheral blood. The CDR3 DNA reads as TGTGCCAGCAGCCCTCCGGGACTAGCTTCCCGAGGCGGGGAGCTGTTTTTT. This translates into CASSPPGLASRGGELFF.